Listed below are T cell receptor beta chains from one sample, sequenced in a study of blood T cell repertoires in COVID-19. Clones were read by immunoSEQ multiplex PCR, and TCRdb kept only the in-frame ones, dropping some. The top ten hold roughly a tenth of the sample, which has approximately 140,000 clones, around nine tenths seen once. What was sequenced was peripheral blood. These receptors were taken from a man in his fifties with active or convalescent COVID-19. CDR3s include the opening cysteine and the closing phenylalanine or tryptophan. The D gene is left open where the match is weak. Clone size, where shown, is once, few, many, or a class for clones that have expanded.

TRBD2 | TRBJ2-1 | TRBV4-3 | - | TGCGCCAGCAGCCCCAGACTAGCGCGGAATGAGCAGTTCTTC | CASSPRLARNEQFF
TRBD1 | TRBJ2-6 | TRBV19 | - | TGTGCCAGTAGCAGACAGGGGGTCTCTGGGGCCAACGTCCTGACTTTC | CASSRQGVSGANVLTF
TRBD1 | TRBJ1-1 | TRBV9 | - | TGTGCCAGCAGCCCATGGGACAGGTCGAACACTGAAGCTTTCTTT | CASSPWDRSNTEAFF
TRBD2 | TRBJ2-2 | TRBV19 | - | TGTGCCAGTAGTCAGAGGCGGGAGGGGATCACCGGGGAGCTGTTTTTT | CASSQRREGITGELFF
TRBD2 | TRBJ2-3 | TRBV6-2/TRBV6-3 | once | TGTGCCAGCAGTACTAGGATTAGCGGGATGATAGATACGCAGTATTTT | CASSTRISGMIDTQYF
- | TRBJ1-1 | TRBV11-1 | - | TGTGCCAGCAGCACATACAGTGAAGCTTTCTTT | CASSTYSEAFF
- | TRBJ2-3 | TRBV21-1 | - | TGTGCCAGCAGCAAAGGCGGGGACAGGGATCTCCGCACAGATACGCAGTATTTT | CASSKGGDRDLRTDTQYF
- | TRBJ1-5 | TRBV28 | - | TGTGCCAGCAGCTTGGGAGCAGGGGTTGGAAGCAATCAGCCCCAGCATTTT | CASSLGAGVGSNQPQHF
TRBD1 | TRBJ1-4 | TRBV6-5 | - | TGTGCCAGCAGTACGGACAGGGGTATAGAAAAACTGTTTTTT | CASSTDRGIEKLFF
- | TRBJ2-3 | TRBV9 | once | TGTGCCAGCAGCGTAACGGACTTCACAGATACGCAGTATTTT | CASSVTDFTDTQYF
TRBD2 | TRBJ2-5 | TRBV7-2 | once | TGTGCCAGCAGCTCTGGACTAGCGGTCCAAGAGACCCAGTACTTC | CASSSGLAVQETQYF
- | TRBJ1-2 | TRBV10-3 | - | TGTGCCCTCTCCCCAGGGAACTATGGCTACACCTTC | CALSPGNYGYTF
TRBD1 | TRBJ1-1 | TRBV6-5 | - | TGTGCCAGCAGTATCGGACAGGGGAACACTGAAGCTTTCTTT | CASSIGQGNTEAFF
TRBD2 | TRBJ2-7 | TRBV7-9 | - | TGTGCCAGCGGGGGGCTAGCGGGAGGTACGTACGAGCAGTACTTC | CASGGLAGGTYEQYF
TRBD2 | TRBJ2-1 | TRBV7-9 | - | TGTGCCAGCAGCCTTGGACTAGCCTTCAATGAGCAGTTCTTC | CASSLGLAFNEQFF
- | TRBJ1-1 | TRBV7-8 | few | TGTGCCAGCAGACTTAGACTCAACACTGAAGCTTTCTTT | CASRLRLNTEAFF
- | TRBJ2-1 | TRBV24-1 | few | TGTGCCACCAGTTTCGGTTACAATGAGCAGTTCTTC | CATSFGYNEQFF
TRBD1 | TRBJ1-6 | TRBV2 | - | TGTGCCAGCAGGAGACAGGGCGGTAGTAATTCACCCCTCCACTTT | CASRRQGGSNSPLHF
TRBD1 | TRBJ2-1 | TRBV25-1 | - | TGTGCCAGCAGTGCCTTCCGGGACAGCCTTAGCTCCTACAATGAGCAGTTCTTC | CASSAFRDSLSSYNEQFF
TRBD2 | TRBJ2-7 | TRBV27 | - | TGTGCCAGCAGTTTATGGGGCGGGAGGGAGCAGTACTTC | CASSLWGGREQYF
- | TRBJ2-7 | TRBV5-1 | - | TGCGCCAGCAGCTTAACAGGGTTAGGCGAGCAGTACTTC | CASSLTGLGEQYF
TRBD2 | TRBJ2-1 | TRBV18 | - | TGTGCCAGCTCACCACCGGGACTAGCGGGAGCCAATGAGCAGTTCTTC | CASSPPGLAGANEQFF
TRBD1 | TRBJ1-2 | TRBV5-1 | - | TGCGCCAGCAGCCCCGGGACAGGCTTTAATGGCTACACCTTC | CASSPGTGFNGYTF
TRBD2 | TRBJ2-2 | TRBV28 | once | TGTGCCAGCAGCCGTGGGGGACTAGCGAGGACCGGGGAGCTGTTTTTT | CASSRGGLARTGELFF
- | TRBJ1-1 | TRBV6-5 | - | TGTGCCAGCAGTTACGCAGGGGACACTGAAGCTTTCTTT | CASSYAGDTEAFF
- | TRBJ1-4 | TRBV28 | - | TGTGCCAGCAGATTGGGGAGGACTAATGAAAAACTGTTTTTT | CASRLGRTNEKLFF
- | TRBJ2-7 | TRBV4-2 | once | TGTGCCAGCAGCCAAGGACTAGGGACGTCCTACGAGCAGTACTTC | CASSQGLGTSYEQYF
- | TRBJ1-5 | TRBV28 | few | TGTGCCAGCAGTTTACCACCCCTAGGGGGTCAGCCCCAGCATTTT | CASSLPPLGGQPQHF
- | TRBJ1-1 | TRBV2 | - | TGTGCCAGCAGTGGGCGAGGGAGGGGGACTGAAGCTTTCTTT | CASSGRGRGTEAFF
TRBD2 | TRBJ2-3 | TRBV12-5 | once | TGTGCTAGTGGTTTGAAACTAGCGGATACGCAGTATTTT | CASGLKLADTQYF
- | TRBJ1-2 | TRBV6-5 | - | TGTGCCAGCAGACCAGGTGGACAGCAACAATATGGCTACACCTTC | CASRPGGQQQYGYTF
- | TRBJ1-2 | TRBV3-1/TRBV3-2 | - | TGTGCCAGCAGTCTCTTCTATGGCTACACCTTC | CASSLFYGYTF
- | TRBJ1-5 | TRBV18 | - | TGTGCCAGCTCAAGGACTGGGGGCAGCAATCAGCCCCAGCATTTT | CASSRTGGSNQPQHF
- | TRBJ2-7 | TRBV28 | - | TGTGCCAGCAGTAGGACACCTACCTACGAGCAGTACTTC | CASSRTPTYEQYF
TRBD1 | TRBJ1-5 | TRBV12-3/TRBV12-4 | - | TGTGCCAGCACTCGACAGGGCTTTCAGCCCCAGCATTTT | CASTRQGFQPQHF
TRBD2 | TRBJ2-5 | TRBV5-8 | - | TGTGCCAGCAGCTTGGTAGCGGGACTAGTCGACCGAGAGACCCAGTACTTC | CASSLVAGLVDRETQYF
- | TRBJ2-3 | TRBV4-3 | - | TGCGCCAGCAGCCAGGGAGGACAGGCGTACACAGATACGCAGTATTTT | CASSQGGQAYTDTQYF
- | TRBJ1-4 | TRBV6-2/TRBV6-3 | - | TGTGCCAGCAGTTGGACAGCAACTAATGAAAAACTGTTTTTT | CASSWTATNEKLFF
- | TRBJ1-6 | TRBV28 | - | TGTGCCAGCAGTACAGGGAGCTCCTATAATTCACCCCTCCACTTT | CASSTGSSYNSPLHF
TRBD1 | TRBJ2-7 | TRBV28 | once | TGTGCCAGCAGTTCTACAGGGGGCCGCGGCACTTACGAGCAGTACTTC | CASSSTGGRGTYEQYF
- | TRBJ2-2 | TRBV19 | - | TGTGCCAGTAGTATTCAGACCGGGGAGCTGTTTTTT | CASSIQTGELFF
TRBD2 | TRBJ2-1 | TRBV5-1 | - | TGCGCCAGCAGCCCCGGACTAGCCCCGAACTCCCGCAACAATGAGCAGTTCTTC | CASSPGLAPNSRNNEQFF
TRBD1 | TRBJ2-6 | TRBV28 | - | TGTGCCAGCAGTTGGACAGGTTACTCTGGGGCCAACGTCCTGACTTTC | CASSWTGYSGANVLTF
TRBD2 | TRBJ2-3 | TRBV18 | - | TGTGCCAGCTCACCCACTGCGTCTAGCGGACTCACAGATACGCAGTATTTT | CASSPTASSGLTDTQYF
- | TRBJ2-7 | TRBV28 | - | TGTGCCAGCAGTTCTTCACCGGGACTTTACGAGCAGTACTTC | CASSSSPGLYEQYF
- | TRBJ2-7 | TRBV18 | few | TGTGCCAGCTCACCACTCCAGGGTTCCGACGAGCAGTACTTC | CASSPLQGSDEQYF
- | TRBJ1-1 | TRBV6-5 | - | TGTGCCAGCAGTTACTCGGGGGCCGGCACTGAAGCTTTCTTT | CASSYSGAGTEAFF
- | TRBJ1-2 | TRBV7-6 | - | TGTGCCAGCAGCTTAGGACCAGGTCAAACGCGTGGCTACACCTTC | CASSLGPGQTRGYTF
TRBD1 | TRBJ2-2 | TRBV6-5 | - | TGTGCCAGCAGACGAACAGGGGTCACCGGGGAGCTGTTTTTT | CASRRTGVTGELFF
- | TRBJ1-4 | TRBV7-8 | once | TGTGCCAGCAGCTTAAGGTCAGGGCAGGCTGAAAAACTGTTTTTT | CASSLRSGQAEKLFF
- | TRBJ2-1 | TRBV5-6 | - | TGTGCCAGCAGCTCCCGGCTTCGGGAAACCTCCTACAATGAGCAGTTCTTC | CASSSRLRETSYNEQFF
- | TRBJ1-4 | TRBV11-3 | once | TGTGCCAGCAGCCTCGAGAACAGCACTAATGAAAAACTGTTTTTT | CASSLENSTNEKLFF
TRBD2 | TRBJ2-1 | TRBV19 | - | TGTGCCAGTAGTCCCTCGACTAGCGGGAGGCGGGTCAATGAGCAGTTCTTC | CASSPSTSGRRVNEQFF
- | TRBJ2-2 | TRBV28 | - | TGTGCCAGCAGCCTCAGACAGGCCGGGGAGCTGTTTTTT | CASSLRQAGELFF
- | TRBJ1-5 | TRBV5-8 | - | TGTGCCAGCAGCTTGTGGGGTAGCGATCAGCCCCAGCATTTT | CASSLWGSDQPQHF